This T cell receptor (beta chain) was obtained from a study of sequential checkpoint blockade in melanoma. Background on the study: Patients were randomized 1:1 to nivolumab-then-ipilimumab or ipilimumab-then-nivolumab first-line. Both treatment sequences were followed by maintenance nivolumab.

This clone was recorded only once. At the DNA level, this CDR3 is encoded by other sequences in the same sample as well. The sample's treatment: randomized to nivolumab then ipilimumab (arm A) or the reverse (arm B). Sorted cells were live CD3+CD8+, lacking CD19 and CD56, from PBMCs. Germline CDR1 and CDR2: SGHRS and YFSETQ. The junction had 10 bases not matched to a gene; V was cut back by 0 bases and J by 2 bases. The CDR3 covers 19 residues. Clones were sequenced by immunoSEQ multiplex PCR, and TCRdb holds only the in-frame ones, with some missing. The repertoire consists of more than 9,500 clones, with about three quarters occurring once and the leading ten covering 10%.

This chain joins TRBV5-1 and TRBJ2-1, with 11 nucleotides matching TRBD2. The TCR comes from a human donor with melanoma. The sequences come from CD8+ T cells sorted from blood (inferred from file names), collected from a patient given nivolumab and ipilimumab in sequence. CDR3 in DNA: TGCGCCAGCAGCTTGGGGGCACTAGCGGGGGAATGGACCTACAATGAGCAGTTCTTC. This encodes CASSLGALAGEWTYNEQFF. The whole variable domain, filled in from reference TRBV5-1 and TRBJ2-1, reads KAGVTQTPRYLIKTRGQQVTLSCSPISGHRSVSWYQQTPGQGLQFLFEYFSETQRNKGNFPGRFSGRQFSNSRSEMNVSTLELGDSALYLCASSLGALAGEWTYNEQFFGPGTRLTVL.